The clone carrying this TCR beta chain was found many times. Antigen unknown. The sample is drawn from a study of T cells after yellow fever vaccination. Study-wide background: Fractions of low cell number were prepared using SMART-Seq v4 Ultra Low Input.

In germline, CDR1 is MNHNS, CDR2 SASEGT. The CDR3 covers 16 residues. J lost 3 bases, V lost 6 bases, and 6 bases had no gene match. Study-level results: Detected again after the booster were most primary-vaccination clones, at approximately 96% CD4 and approximately 85% CD8. Faster peaking, at day 5 versus 15, marked a secondary response that was weaker.

For TCR, cDNA came from 5'RACE template switching, which added a universal primer site and UMIs. TCRdb processed the 5' RACE reads anew with MiXCR; each CDR3 protein has one entry. The table shows 300,000 to 450,000 distinct CDR3 sequences, with more than 5.5% occurring only once. V usage is TRBV6-1 and J usage is TRBJ2-1; 12 positions match TRBD2. This receptor was identified in a young man who received the YFV17D yellow fever vaccine. Sequenced material: PBMCs, taken 5 days after the yellow fever booster vaccination. This chain's CDR3 is CASRPLGLAGYNEQFF. The CDR3 nucleotides read TGTGCCAGCAGACCCCTGGGACTAGCGGGCTACAATGAGCAGTTCTTC.